What follows describes a single T cell receptor (beta chain). Its target is not known. The V gene's germline CDR1 is SGHRS and CDR2 YFSETQ. V gave up 4 bases and J gave up 1 base, with 8 bases separating them. CDR3 length: 13 residues. This sample stems from a study of identical twins. General study findings and limits: The models gave estimates that fell short of the out-of-frame TCR alpha sharing seen in monozygotic twins. Within cord blood, abundant beta clonotypes carried fewer insertions, but memory repertoires showed no such trend.

Using its own MiXCR run on the 5' RACE reads, TCRdb lists one record per CDR3 protein. Here the sample spans over 200,000 distinct CDR3 sequences, 10% to 13% being singletons. Sequenced: memory T cells sorted from blood. This sequence originates from a man aged 50 to 59 in good health. This chain links TRBV5-1 with TRBJ2-5, with D possibly TRBD1 on 6 matching bases. Here the CDR3 reads CASSKTGQETQYF. The CDR3 coding sequence is TGCGCCAGCAGCAAGACAGGCCAAGAGACCCAGTACTTC.